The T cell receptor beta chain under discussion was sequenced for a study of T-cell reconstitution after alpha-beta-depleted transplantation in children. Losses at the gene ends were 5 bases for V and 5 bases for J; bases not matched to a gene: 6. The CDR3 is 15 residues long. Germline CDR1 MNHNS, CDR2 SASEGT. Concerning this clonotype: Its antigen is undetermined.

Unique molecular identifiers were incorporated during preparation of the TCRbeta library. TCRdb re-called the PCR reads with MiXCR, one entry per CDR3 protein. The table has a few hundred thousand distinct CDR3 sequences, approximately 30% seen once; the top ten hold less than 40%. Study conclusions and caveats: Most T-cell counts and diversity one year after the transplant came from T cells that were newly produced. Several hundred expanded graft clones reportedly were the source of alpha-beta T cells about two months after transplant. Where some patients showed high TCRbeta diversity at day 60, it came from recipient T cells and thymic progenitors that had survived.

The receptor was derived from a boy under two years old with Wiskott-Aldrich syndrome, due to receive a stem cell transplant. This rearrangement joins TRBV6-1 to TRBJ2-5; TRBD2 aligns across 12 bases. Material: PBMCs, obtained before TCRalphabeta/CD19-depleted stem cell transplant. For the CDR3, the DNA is TGTGCCAGCAGTCGCCCTAGCGGGAGGGAGGAGACCCAGTACTTC. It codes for CASSRPSGREETQYF.